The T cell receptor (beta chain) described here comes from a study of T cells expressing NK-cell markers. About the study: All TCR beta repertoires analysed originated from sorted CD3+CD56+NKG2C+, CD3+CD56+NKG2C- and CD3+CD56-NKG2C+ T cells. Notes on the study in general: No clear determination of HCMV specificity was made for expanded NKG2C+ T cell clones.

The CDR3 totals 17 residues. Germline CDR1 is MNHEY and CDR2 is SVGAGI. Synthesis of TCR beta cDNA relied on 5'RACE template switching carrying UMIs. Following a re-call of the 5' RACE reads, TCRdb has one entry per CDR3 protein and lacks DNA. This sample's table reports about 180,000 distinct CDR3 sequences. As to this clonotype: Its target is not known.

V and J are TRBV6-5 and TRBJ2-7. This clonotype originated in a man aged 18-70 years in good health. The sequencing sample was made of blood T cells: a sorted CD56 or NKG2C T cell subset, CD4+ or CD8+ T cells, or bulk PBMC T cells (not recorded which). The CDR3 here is CASSYSTRQGNSYEQYF.